The 5 T cell receptor beta chains in this list originate from one sample, sequenced in a study of shared clonotypes between healthy human individuals. Here immunoSEQ multiplex PCR was the method, and the copy in TCRdb shows in-frame clones only, minus some. The sample carries about 2.4 million clones, 93% recorded once. Source material: naive CD4+ T cells from PBMCs. Indicated subset: CD45RA+ positively selected. The receptors stem from a man younger than 30 in good health. Some clones in this sample may be carry-over from other donors' samples.

V usage is TRBV11-2 and J usage is TRBJ2-2; D is undetermined. CDR3 length: 17 residues. V was shortened by 2 bases and J by 0 bases, with 13 bases between the two germline ends. Germline V gene data show CDR1 as SGHAT and CDR2 as FQNNGV. CDR3 nucleotide sequence: TGTGCCAGCAGCTTACTTTCGGCTAAGCCGAACACCGGGGAGCTGTTTTTT. This gives the protein CASSLLSAKPNTGELFF.

About this clone itself: This CDR3 is also generated by other DNA sequences in the sample. V usage is TRBV27 and J usage is TRBJ2-5, with 10 bases identical to TRBD2. Germline V CDR1 and CDR2: MNHEY, SMNVEV (reference sequence). CDR3 size: 14 residues. The trim removed 5 bases at V and 4 bases at J, leaving 4 bases unmatched. The CDR3 DNA reads TGTGCCAGCAGTCTAGCGGGAGCACGAGAGACCCAGTACTTC. This encodes CASSLAGARETQYF.

V is TRBV20-1 and J is TRBJ1-1; D is unclear. Trimming stripped 1 base from V and 9 bases from J, with 9 bases between. CDR3 size: 11 residues. Germline CDR1 is DFQATT and CDR2 is SNEGSKA (reference sequence). The CDR3, as DNA: TGCAGTGCTAGAGGGGAGGGCAAAGCTTTCTTT. It encodes CSARGEGKAFF.

The chain employs TRBV29-1 and TRBJ2-5; D may be TRBD2 (6 bases). V lost 4 bases, J lost 4 bases, and 10 bases lay in between. Germline lookup yields CDR1 SQVTM and CDR2 ANQGSEA. This CDR3 is built from 12 residues. This chain's CDR3 is CSVGRRGETQYF. As DNA, the CDR3 is TGCAGCGTTGGAAGGAGGGGAGAGACCCAGTACTTC.

The chain combines TRBV9 with TRBJ2-3, with TRBD1 identical over 10 bases. With 2 bases clipped from V and 6 bases from J, the junction kept 6 bases outside the gene matches. Germline V lookup: CDR1 SGDLS, CDR2 YYNGEE. The CDR3 spans 15 residues. CDR3 DNA sequence: TGTGCCAGCAGCGTCGGGACAGGGGCCCCGGATACGCAGTATTTT. Its protein product is CASSVGTGAPDTQYF.